The 13 T cell receptor beta chains below come from one sample, sequenced in a study of T cells in localized non-small cell lung cancer. Repertoires were generated with immunoSEQ multiplex PCR, while TCRdb's copy carries only in-frame clones and drops some. The sample contains under 35,000 clones, around 80% of which appear only once. The sequencing used peripheral blood, collected before any cancer treatment. The receptors were sampled from a male donor older than 55 with stage III squamous cell lung carcinoma.

The chain joins TRBV4-1 to TRBJ2-1; 10 bases match TRBD2. The CDR3 length is 16 residues. With 4 bases clipped from V and 4 bases from J, the junction kept 7 bases outside the gene matches. Germline lookup yields CDR1 MGHRA and CDR2 YSYEKL. The DNA of the CDR3 is TGCGCCAGCAGCCCTCATAGCGGGGGGTTTTACAATGAGCAGTTCTTC. Its translation is CASSPHSGGFYNEQFF.

The chain joins TRBV6-5 to TRBJ1-1; TRBD1 agrees at 10 bases. This CDR3 contains 15 residues. J gave up 5 bases and V 4 bases, and 7 bases lay outside the gene matches. Germline assignment: CDR1 MNHEY and CDR2 SVGAGI. The CDR3 spells CASSFRQGAETEAFF. In nucleotides, the CDR3 is TGTGCCAGCAGTTTTCGACAGGGGGCAGAAACTGAAGCTTTCTTT.

V gene TRBV4-1 combines with J gene TRBJ2-3; TRBD2 matches at 8 bases. The CDR3 spans 15 residues. The junction had 3 bases not matched to a gene; V was cut back by 3 bases and J by 1 base. Germline lookup yields CDR1 MGHRA and CDR2 YSYEKL. Here the CDR3 DNA reads TGCGCCAGCAGCCAGGAAGCGGGGGGCACAGATACGCAGTATTTT. It translates to CASSQEAGGTDTQYF.

The CDR3 region is CASSFRQGVNTEAFF. The CDR3 DNA sequence: TGTGCCAGCAGTTTCAGACAGGGGGTGAACACTGAAGCTTTCTTT. This chain links TRBV6-6 with TRBJ1-1; 9 bases align to TRBD1. The CDR3 runs 15 residues. Germline V lookup: CDR1 MNHNY, CDR2 SVGAGI (reference sequence). The V gene end was trimmed by 4 bases and the J gene end by 0 bases; junction bases not matched to a gene: 3.

This clone was recorded a few times. The chain is built from TRBV4-2 and TRBJ2-1; D is unclear. This CDR3 region has 14 residues. Per the germline V gene, CDR1 is LGHNA and CDR2 is YNFKEQ. V lost 4 bases to trimming and J lost 8 bases, with 15 bases between them. The CDR3 here is CASSLPLARDEQFF. The CDR3, as DNA: TGTGCCAGCAGCCTTCCCTTGGCGCGCGATGAGCAGTTCTTC.

The V and J genes are TRBV5-4 and TRBJ1-2, with D possibly TRBD1 on 5 matching bases. CDR1 is SGHNT, CDR2 YYREEE, per germline (reference sequence). The V end lost 5 bases, the J end lost 6 bases, and 23 bases lay between the germline ends. This CDR3 has 16 residues. Here the CDR3 DNA reads TGTGCCAGCAGGGGACCTTATTTGGACCCCCCTCATGGCTACACCTTC. This translates into CASRGPYLDPPHGYTF.

J is TRBJ1-2 and V is TRBV5-1, with a weak D call TRBD1 (5 bases). Trimming took 4 bases from V and 4 from J, leaving 20 bases between them. The germline CDR1 and CDR2 sequences are SGHRS and YFSETQ. The CDR3 extends over 16 amino acids. The CDR3 DNA sequence: TGCGCCAGCAGCGCGACAGTGGGAGGTACCCTCTATGGCTACACCTTC. Translated: CASSATVGGTLYGYTF.

This clone was seen only once. V usage is TRBV7-8 and J usage is TRBJ2-5; 9 bases align to TRBD1. The CDR3 spans 13 residues. Trimming took 10 bases from V and 4 from J; bases not matched to a gene: 7. The germline CDR1 and CDR2 sequences are SGHVS and FQNEAQ. The CDR3 loop is CATGQGRGETQYF. As DNA, the CDR3 is TGTGCCACCGGACAGGGGCGGGGAGAGACCCAGTACTTC.

In its sample, this clone was seen a few times. This rearrangement joins TRBV7-8 to TRBJ2-2; possibly TRBD1 for D (5 bases). The CDR3 consists of 16 residues. Germline V CDR1 and CDR2: SGHVS, FQNEAQ. Trimming removed 5 bases from V and 2 bases from J, with 15 bases in between. CDR3 residues: CASSQTPTGNTGELFF. For the CDR3, the DNA is TGTGCCAGCAGCCAAACTCCTACAGGCAACACCGGGGAGCTGTTTTTT. Full variable domain (missing parts from reference TRBV7-8 and TRBJ2-2): GAGVSQSPRYKVAKRGQDVALRCDPISGHVSLFWYQQALGQGPEFLTYFQNEAQLDKSGLPSDRFFAERPEGSVSTLKIQRTQQEDSAVYLCASSQTPTGNTGELFFGEGSRLTVL.

The chain uses TRBV15 and TRBJ2-3, with D perhaps TRBD2 (6 bases). Germline values: CDR1 LNHNV, CDR2 YYDKDF (reference sequence). This CDR3 region has 18 residues. V lost 1 base, J lost 6 bases, and 23 bases lay in between. This CDR3 is CATSRGGVEGRLADTQYF. In nucleotides, the CDR3 is TGTGCCACCAGCAGAGGGGGGGTGGAAGGGCGGCTCGCTGATACGCAGTATTTT.

The chain recombines TRBV5-1 with TRBJ2-1, with 7 bases aligning to TRBD1. V shed 2 bases and J 8 bases; nucleotides not matched to a gene: 7. This CDR3 is built from 14 residues. Germline V gene sequence: CDR1 SGHRS, CDR2 YFSETQ. The CDR3: CASSFQQGKDEQFF. The DNA of the CDR3 is TGCGCCAGCAGCTTCCAACAGGGGAAGGATGAGCAGTTCTTC. Based on the CDR3 plus reference TRBV5-1 and TRBJ2-1, the full variable domain is KAGVTQTPRYLIKTRGQQVTLSCSPISGHRSVSWYQQTPGQGLQFLFEYFSETQRNKGNFPGRFSGRQFSNSRSEMNVSTLELGDSALYLCASSFQQGKDEQFFGPGTRLTVL.

The gene calls are TRBV15 and TRBJ2-3, with D perhaps matching TRBD2 (5 bases). The V gene lost 4 bases and the J gene lost 4 bases, with 9 bases spanning the gap. The V gene's germline CDR1 is LNHNV and CDR2 YYDKDF (reference sequence). There are 13 residues in the CDR3. CDR3 sequence (DNA): TGTGCCACCAGCAAGGGAGACTCAGATACGCAGTATTTT. Its translation is CATSKGDSDTQYF.

The rearrangement uses TRBV5-1 and TRBJ2-7; TRBD1 might be the D (5 bases). CDR3 length: 13 residues. The germline V gene encodes CDR1 SGHRS and CDR2 YFSETQ. Trimming stripped 1 base from V and 4 bases from J, with 9 bases between. The CDR3 spells CASSLLTEYEQYF. The CDR3 DNA reads TGCGCCAGCAGCTTGTTGACAGAGTACGAGCAGTACTTC.